This T cell receptor (beta chain) was profiled in a study of cytomegalovirus exposure and HLA in healthy donors. Study outcomes and limitations: In vitro testing confirmed three CMV-associated chains as specific for CMV antigens. Most likely, a cluster of highly shared sequence variants arose as a sequencing artifact.

Both 60 Vbeta primers and 13 Jbeta primers went into the PCR. TCRdb keeps only in-frame clones here, not all; method: immunoSEQ multiplex PCR. Of about 150,000 clones detected, nearly 80% appear once; the ten largest clones hold 3%. This CDR3 spans 15 amino acids. In germline, CDR1 is SGDLS, CDR2 YYNGEE. V shed 4 bases, J shed 10 bases, and the junction held 8 bases outside the gene matches. In the case of this clone: What it binds is unknown.

The chain is built from TRBV9 and TRBJ2-1; 13 bases fit TRBD2. The sample was PBMCs. The TCR sequence derives from a man between 35 and 55 years old in good health and CMV-seropositive. DNA for the CDR3: TGTGCCAGCAGCACCACCGGGACTAGCGGGACCGAGCAGTTCTTC. Translated, it gives CASSTTGTSGTEQFF.